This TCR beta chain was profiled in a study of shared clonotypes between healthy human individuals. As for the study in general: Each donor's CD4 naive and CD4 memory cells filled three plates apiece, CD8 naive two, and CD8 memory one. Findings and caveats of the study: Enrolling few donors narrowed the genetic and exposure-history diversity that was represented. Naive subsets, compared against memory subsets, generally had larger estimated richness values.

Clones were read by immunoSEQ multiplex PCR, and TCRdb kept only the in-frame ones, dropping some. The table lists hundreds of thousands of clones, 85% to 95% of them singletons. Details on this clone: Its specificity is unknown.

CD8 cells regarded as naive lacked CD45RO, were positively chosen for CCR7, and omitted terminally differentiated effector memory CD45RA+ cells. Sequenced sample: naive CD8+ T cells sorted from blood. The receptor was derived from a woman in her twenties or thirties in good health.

CDR3 DNA: TGTGCCAGCAGCTTTCGACGAAACCTCCAAGAGACCCAGTACTTC. Its translation is CASSFRRNLQETQYF. The rearrangement links TRBV5-6 to TRBJ2-5, with no clear D. The V and J ends lost 2 bases and 1 base respectively, with 12 bases between them. The germline CDR1 and CDR2 sequences are SGHDT and YYEEEE. This CDR3 region has 15 residues.